One and the same sample provided the 12 T cell receptor beta chains below, sequenced in a study of blood T cell repertoires in COVID-19. Profiled with immunoSEQ multiplex PCR; TCRdb holds only in-frame clones, not every one. This table holds 60,000 or so clones, about 88% found once. Sequencing used peripheral blood. The receptors stem from a man in his sixties with acute or convalescent COVID-19.

The genes are TRBV7-2 and TRBJ1-6; 9 bases line up with TRBD1. The CDR3 totals 14 residues. Germline-derived CDR1 and CDR2 are SGHTA and FQGNSA. With V trimmed by 6 bases and J by 9 bases, 6 bases remained unmatched. The CDR3 reads CASRGQGVSSPLHF. The CDR3 DNA reads TGTGCCAGCAGGGGACAGGGCGTCAGTTCACCCCTCCACTTT.

The chain employs TRBV18 and TRBJ2-7; 9 bases fit TRBD2. Trimming cost V 4 bases and J 2 bases; bases outside gene matches: 6. The CDR3 sequence is 15 residues long. The germline V gene encodes CDR1 KGHSH and CDR2 LQKENI. This chain's CDR3 is CASSQSGGRPYEQYF. DNA of the CDR3: TGTGCCAGCTCACAGAGCGGGGGGCGTCCCTACGAGCAGTACTTC.

The rearrangement uses TRBV5-1 and TRBJ2-3, with D tentatively TRBD1 (6 bases). The length of the CDR3 is 15 residues. V lost 0 bases, J lost 1 base, and 9 bases lay in between. Germline V lookup: CDR1 SGHRS, CDR2 YFSETQ. DNA for the CDR3: TGCGCCAGCAGCTTGGGCTGGACAGGCACAGATACGCAGTATTTT. Translated, it gives CASSLGWTGTDTQYF.

This clone came up a few times. The chain carries TRBV7-9 and TRBJ1-1; D is unclear. V was shortened by 2 bases and J by 5 bases, with 12 bases between the two germline ends. CDR1 is SEHNR and CDR2 is FQNEAQ in the germline V gene (reference sequence). The CDR3 consists of 14 residues. CDR3: CASSLSITGTEAFF. The CDR3 bases are TGTGCCAGCAGCTTATCAATTACGGGTACTGAAGCTTTCTTT.

The V gene is TRBV6-1, the J gene TRBJ1-1; 8 positions match TRBD1. J gave up 5 bases and V 8 bases, and 7 bases lay outside the gene matches. The CDR3 extends over 13 amino acids. Germline V gene lookup returns CDR1 MNHNS and CDR2 SASEGT. The chain's CDR3 is CASEDRVGTEAFF. CDR3 nucleotides: TGTGCCAGCGAGGACAGGGTAGGGACTGAAGCTTTCTTT.

CDR3 sequence reads: CASSPLTGQRNTEAFF. Written as DNA, the CDR3 is TGTGCCAGTAGCCCCCTAACCGGACAGAGAAACACTGAAGCTTTCTTT. The V gene is TRBV19, the J gene TRBJ1-1, with D possibly matching TRBD1 (6 bases). CDR1 is LNHDA and CDR2 is SQIVND in the germline V gene (reference sequence). The V end lost 6 bases, the J end lost 2 bases, and 19 bases lay between the germline ends. CDR3 size: 16 residues. The variable domain in full, completed from reference TRBV19 and TRBJ1-1, reads DGGITQSPKYLFRKEGQNVTLSCEQNLNHDAMYWYRQDPGQGLRLIYYSQIVNDFQKGDIAEGYSVSREKKESFPLTVTSAQKNPTAFYLCASSPLTGQRNTEAFFGQGTRLTVV.

CDR3 region: CASRAGTAIYNEQFF. The CDR3 bases are TGCGCCAGCAGGGCCGGGACAGCGATCTACAATGAGCAGTTCTTC. This rearrangement joins TRBV10-1 to TRBJ2-1, with 7 bases matching TRBD1. This CDR3 spans 15 amino acids. Germline V gene lookup returns CDR1 WNHNN and CDR2 SYGVQD (reference sequence). V lost 6 bases, J lost 3 bases, and 8 bases stayed unmatched.

The chain uses TRBV6-2 or TRBV6-3 and TRBJ1-6, with TRBD1 as a possible D gene (5 bases). The germline V and J ends were trimmed by 4 bases and 5 bases, with 15 bases remaining between them. This CDR3 has 16 amino acids. Germline values: CDR1 MNHEY, CDR2 SVGEGT. CDR3 amino acids: CASSLRQGRNNSPLHF. CDR3 sequence (DNA): TGTGCCAGCAGTTTGCGCCAGGGAAGGAATAATTCACCCCTCCACTTT.

The rearrangement joins TRBV11-3 to TRBJ2-3; maybe TRBD1 (6 bases). Germline CDR1 SGHNT, CDR2 YENEEA. There are 13 residues in the CDR3. Trimming cost V 5 bases and J 3 bases, with 9 bases left between them. In DNA form, the CDR3 reads TGTGCCAGCAGCCTGGACAGTACAGATACGCAGTATTTT. It yields the protein CASSLDSTDTQYF.

The chain is built from TRBV6-2 or TRBV6-3 and TRBJ2-7; D may be TRBD1 (6 bases). The CDR3 spans 16 residues. Germline V gene data show CDR1 as MNHEY and CDR2 as SVGEGT. Between the trimmed V and J ends, which lost 0 bases and 2 bases, there was a span of 14 bases. CDR3 nucleotides: TGTGCCAGCAGTTACTCGAGGGACACCGAGACCTACGAGCAGTACTTC. Translated, it gives CASSYSRDTETYEQYF.

This rearrangement joins TRBV20-1 to TRBJ2-1, with 8 nucleotides matching TRBD1. This CDR3 has 11 residues. V lost 7 bases to trimming and J lost 6 bases; unmatched junction nucleotides: 2. In germline, CDR1 is DFQATT, CDR2 SNEGSKA (reference sequence). In DNA form, the CDR3 reads TGCAGTGGTGGACAGGGCAATGAGCAGTTCTTC. It codes for CSGGQGNEQFF.

This chain links TRBV6-5 with TRBJ1-2; 7 positions agree with TRBD1. This CDR3 comprises 13 residues. Germline V gene data show CDR1 as MNHEY and CDR2 as SVGAGI. Trimming removed 6 bases from V and 5 bases from J; junction bases left unmatched: 6. The CDR3 DNA sequence: TGTGCCAGCAGGATTGACAGGGAATATGGCTACACCTTC. It translates to CASRIDREYGYTF.